The clone carrying this T cell receptor beta chain was seen a few times. Its specificity is not known. A second PCR of 7 to 11 cycles used a sample-barcoded 5' primer and a J-beta primer mix. TCRdb passed the 5' RACE reads through MiXCR, listing each CDR3 protein once. There are about 1,600,000 distinct CDR3 sequences in the sample; about 43% occur only once, and 7.9% lies in the top ten. The data are from a study of blood T cells in healthy people across ages. Broader study findings: It was the long-lived donors that had more naive CD4+ cells and higher diversity than aged donors. Correlation between TCR beta diversity and naive T cell percentage was strong. While age rose, TCR beta diversity per million T cells dropped in a roughly linear way. Those diversity estimates obtained from one million T cells were thought to be underestimates.

The source of this sequence is a woman aged 18-35 years in good health. The source material was blood.

The CDR3 spells CASSLTGTGIYEQYF. The DNA of the CDR3 is TGTGCCAGCAGCTTAACAGGGACAGGGATATACGAGCAGTACTTC. The rearrangement links TRBV7-2 to TRBJ2-7; 9 bases fit TRBD1. Germline values: CDR1 SGHTA, CDR2 FQGNSA. V trimming: 2 bases; J trimming: 4 bases; junction bases outside the gene matches: 6. The CDR3 has 15 amino acids.